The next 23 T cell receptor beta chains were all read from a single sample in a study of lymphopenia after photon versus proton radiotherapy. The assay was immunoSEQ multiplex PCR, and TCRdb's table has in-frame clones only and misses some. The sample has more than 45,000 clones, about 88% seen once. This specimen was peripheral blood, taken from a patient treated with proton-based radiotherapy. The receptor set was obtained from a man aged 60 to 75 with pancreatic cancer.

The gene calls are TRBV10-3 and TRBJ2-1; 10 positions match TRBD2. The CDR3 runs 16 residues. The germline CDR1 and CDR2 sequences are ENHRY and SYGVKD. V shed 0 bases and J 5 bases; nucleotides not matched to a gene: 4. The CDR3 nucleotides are TGTGCCATCAGTGAGTCGACAGCGGGAGGGCACAATGAGCAGTTCTTC. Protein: CAISESTAGGHNEQFF.

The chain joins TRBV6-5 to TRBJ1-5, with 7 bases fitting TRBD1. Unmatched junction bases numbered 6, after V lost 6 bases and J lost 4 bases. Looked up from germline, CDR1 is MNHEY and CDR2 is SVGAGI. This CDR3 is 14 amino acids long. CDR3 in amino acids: CASRSTGDNQPQHF. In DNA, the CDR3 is TGTGCCAGCAGATCCACAGGGGATAATCAGCCCCAGCATTTT.

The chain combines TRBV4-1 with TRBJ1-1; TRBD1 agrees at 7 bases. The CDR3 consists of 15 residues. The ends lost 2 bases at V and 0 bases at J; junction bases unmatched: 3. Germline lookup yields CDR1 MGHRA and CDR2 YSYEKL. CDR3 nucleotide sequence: TGCGCCAGCAGCCAACAGGGGGGGGTGAACACTGAAGCTTTCTTT. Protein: CASSQQGGVNTEAFF.

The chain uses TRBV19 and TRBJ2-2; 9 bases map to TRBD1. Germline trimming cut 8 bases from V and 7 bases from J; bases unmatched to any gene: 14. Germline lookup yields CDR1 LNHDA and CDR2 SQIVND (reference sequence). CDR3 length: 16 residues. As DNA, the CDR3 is TGTGCCAGTCGACCTACAGGGGGCCTCCAGGGCGGGGAGCTGTTTTTT. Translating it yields CASRPTGGLQGGELFF.

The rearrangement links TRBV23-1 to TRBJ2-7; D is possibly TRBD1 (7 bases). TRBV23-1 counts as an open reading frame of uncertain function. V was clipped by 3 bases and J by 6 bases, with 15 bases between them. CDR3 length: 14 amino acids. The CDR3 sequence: CASSQAGGKGEQYF. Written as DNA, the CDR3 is TGCGCCAGCAGTCAGGCAGGGGGGAAGGGCGAGCAGTACTTC.

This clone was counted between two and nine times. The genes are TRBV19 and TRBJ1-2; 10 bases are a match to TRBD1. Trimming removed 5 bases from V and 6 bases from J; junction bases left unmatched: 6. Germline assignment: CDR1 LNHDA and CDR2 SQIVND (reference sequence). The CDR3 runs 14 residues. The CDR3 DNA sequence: TGTGCCAGTAGTCGGAGACAGGGGGCTAATGGCTACACCTTC. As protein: CASSRRQGANGYTF.

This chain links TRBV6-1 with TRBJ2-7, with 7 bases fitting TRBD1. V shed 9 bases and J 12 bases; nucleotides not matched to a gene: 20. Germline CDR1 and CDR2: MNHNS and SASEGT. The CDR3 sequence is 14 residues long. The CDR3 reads CASHPSGQPKNLYF. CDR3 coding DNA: TGTGCCAGTCACCCCTCGGGACAGCCGAAAAATCTGTACTTC.

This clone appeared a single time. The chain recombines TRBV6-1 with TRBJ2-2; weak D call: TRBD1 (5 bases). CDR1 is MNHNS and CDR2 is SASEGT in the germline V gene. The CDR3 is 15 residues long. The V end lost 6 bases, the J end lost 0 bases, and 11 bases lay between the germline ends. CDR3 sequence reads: CASRDRPANTGELFF. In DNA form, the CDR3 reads TGTGCCAGCAGAGACAGACCAGCGAACACCGGGGAGCTGTTTTTT.

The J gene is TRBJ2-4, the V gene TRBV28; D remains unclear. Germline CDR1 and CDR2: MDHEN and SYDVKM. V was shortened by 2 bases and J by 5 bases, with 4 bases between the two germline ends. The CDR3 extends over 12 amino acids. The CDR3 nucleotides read TGTGCCAGCAGTTTAGGGGAAAACATTCAGTACTTC. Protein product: CASSLGENIQYF.

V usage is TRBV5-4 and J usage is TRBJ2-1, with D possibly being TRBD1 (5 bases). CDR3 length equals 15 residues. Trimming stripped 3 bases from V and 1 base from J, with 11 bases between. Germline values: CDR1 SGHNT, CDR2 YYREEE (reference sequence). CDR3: CASSSTDLSYNEQFF. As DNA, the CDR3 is TGTGCCAGCAGCTCGACAGACTTATCCTACAATGAGCAGTTCTTC.

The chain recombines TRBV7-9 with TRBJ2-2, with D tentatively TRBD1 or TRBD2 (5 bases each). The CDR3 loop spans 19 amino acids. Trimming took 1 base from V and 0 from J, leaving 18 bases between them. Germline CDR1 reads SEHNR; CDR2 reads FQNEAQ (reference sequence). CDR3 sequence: CASSLGGRHGLANTGELFF. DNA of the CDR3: TGTGCCAGCAGCTTAGGGGGCCGACACGGACTCGCGAACACCGGGGAGCTGTTTTTT.

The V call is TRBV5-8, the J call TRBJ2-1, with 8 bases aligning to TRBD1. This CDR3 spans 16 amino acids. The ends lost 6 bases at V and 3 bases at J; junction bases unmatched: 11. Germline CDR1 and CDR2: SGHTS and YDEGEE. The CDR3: CASNDYRGSVYNEQFF. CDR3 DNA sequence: TGTGCCAGCAACGATTACAGGGGGTCCGTCTACAATGAGCAGTTCTTC. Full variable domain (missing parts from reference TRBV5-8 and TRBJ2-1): EAGVTQSPTHLIKTRGQQATLRCSPISGHTSVYWYQQALGLGLQFLLWYDEGEERNRGNFPPRFSGRQFPNYSSELNVNALELEDSALYLCASNDYRGSVYNEQFFGPGTRLTVL.

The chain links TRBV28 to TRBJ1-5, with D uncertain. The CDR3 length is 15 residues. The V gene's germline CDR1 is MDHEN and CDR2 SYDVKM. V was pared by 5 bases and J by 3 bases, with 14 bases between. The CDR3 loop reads CASSPIFLLNQPQHF. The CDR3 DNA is TGTGCCAGCAGTCCCATCTTCCTCCTCAATCAGCCCCAGCATTTT.

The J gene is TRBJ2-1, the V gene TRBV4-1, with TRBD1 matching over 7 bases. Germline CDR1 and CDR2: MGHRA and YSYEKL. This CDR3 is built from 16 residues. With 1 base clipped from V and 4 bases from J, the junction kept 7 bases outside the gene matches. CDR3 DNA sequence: TGCGCCAGCAGCCAAGCCATTGGGACAGCTTACAATGAGCAGTTCTTC. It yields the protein CASSQAIGTAYNEQFF.

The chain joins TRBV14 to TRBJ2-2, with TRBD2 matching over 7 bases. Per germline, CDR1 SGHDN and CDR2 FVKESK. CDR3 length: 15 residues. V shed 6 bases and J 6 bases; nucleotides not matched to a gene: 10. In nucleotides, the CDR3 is TGTGCCAGCAGACTCACCAGCGGGACCGCCGGGGAGCTGTTTTTT. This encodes CASRLTSGTAGELFF.

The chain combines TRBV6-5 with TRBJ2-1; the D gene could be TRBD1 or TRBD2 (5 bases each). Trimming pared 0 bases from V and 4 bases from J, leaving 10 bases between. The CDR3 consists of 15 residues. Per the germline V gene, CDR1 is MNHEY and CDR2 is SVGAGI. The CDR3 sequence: CASSYSTGPYNEQFF. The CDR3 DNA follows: TGTGCCAGCAGTTACTCGACGGGGCCTTACAATGAGCAGTTCTTC.

The CDR3 is CASSEYRGLAVTGELFF. In DNA, the CDR3 is TGTGCCAGCAGTGAATACCGGGGACTAGCTGTTACCGGGGAGCTGTTTTTT. This rearrangement joins TRBV2 to TRBJ2-2, with 9 bases identical to TRBD2. V was pared by 2 bases and J by 5 bases, with 9 bases of the junction left unmatched. Germline V CDR1 and CDR2: SNHLY, FYNNEI. The CDR3 contains 17 residues.

This CDR3 is CASSSRQGRAGYNEQFF. The DNA for the CDR3 is TGTGCTAGTTCGAGCCGCCAAGGGAGGGCAGGCTACAATGAGCAGTTCTTC. V and J are TRBV12-5 and TRBJ2-1; 7 nucleotides agree with TRBD2. Germline CDR1 is LGHNT and CDR2 is FRNRAP. The CDR3 runs 17 residues. Losses at the gene ends were 8 bases for V and 3 bases for J; bases not matched to a gene: 16.

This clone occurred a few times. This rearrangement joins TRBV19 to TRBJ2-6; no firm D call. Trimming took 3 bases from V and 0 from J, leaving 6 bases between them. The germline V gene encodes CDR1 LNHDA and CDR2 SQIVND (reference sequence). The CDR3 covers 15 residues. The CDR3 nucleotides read TGTGCCAGTAGTATTACGGGCTCTGGGGCCAACGTCCTGACTTTC. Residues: CASSITGSGANVLTF.

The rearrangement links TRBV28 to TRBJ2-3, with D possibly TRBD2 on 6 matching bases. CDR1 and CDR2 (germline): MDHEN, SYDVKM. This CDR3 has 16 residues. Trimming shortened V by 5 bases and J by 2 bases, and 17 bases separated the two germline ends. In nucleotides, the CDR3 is TGTGCCAGCAGTGGGGCCGGGACTCTCATCACAGATACGCAGTATTTT. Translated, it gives CASSGAGTLITDTQYF.

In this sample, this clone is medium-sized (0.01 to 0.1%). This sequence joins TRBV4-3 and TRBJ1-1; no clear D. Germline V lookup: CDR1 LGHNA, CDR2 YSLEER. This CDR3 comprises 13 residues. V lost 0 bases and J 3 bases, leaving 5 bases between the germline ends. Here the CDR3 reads CASSQETYTEAFF. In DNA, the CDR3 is TGCGCCAGCAGCCAAGAGACCTACACTGAAGCTTTCTTT.

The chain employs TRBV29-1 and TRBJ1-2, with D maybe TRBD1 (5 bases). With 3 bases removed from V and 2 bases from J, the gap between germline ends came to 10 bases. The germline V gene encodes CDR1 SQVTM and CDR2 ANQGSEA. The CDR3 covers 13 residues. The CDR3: CSVEGVRNYGYTF. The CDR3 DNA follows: TGCAGCGTTGAGGGGGTCAGAAACTATGGCTACACCTTC.

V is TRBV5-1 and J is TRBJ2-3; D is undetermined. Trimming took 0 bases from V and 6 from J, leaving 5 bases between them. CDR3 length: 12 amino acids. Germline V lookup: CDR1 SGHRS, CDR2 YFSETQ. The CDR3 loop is CASSLDGDTQYF. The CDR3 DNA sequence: TGCGCCAGCAGCTTGGATGGGGATACGCAGTATTTT. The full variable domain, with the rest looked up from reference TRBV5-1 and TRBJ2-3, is KAGVTQTPRYLIKTRGQQVTLSCSPISGHRSVSWYQQTPGQGLQFLFEYFSETQRNKGNFPGRFSGRQFSNSRSEMNVSTLELGDSALYLCASSLDGDTQYFGPGTRLTVL.